This T cell receptor (beta chain) was obtained from a study of cytomegalovirus exposure and HLA in healthy donors. Only in-frame clones appear in the TCRdb table, and some are missing; sequencing was by immunoSEQ multiplex PCR. The profile shows approximately 110,000 clones, approximately 90% of them singletons. The CDR3 is 15 residues long. The V and J ends lost 0 bases and 9 bases, in that order; junction bases with no gene match: 7. The germline V gene encodes CDR1 MGHRA and CDR2 YSYEKL. The receptor's source is a woman between 18 and 29 years old in good health and CMV-seropositive. The V call is TRBV4-1, the J call TRBJ1-5; 8 nucleotides line up with TRBD1. Material: PBMCs. The CDR3 sequence: CASSQDGQGFGPQHF. The CDR3 DNA reads as TGCGCCAGCAGCCAAGACGGACAGGGCTTCGGGCCCCAGCATTTT.